This paragraph covers one TCR beta chain sequence. The table lists this clonotype with many counts. What this receptor recognizes is not known. Per-nucleotide qualities are absent, and no much larger clonotype sits a single base away. The germline V gene (reference sequence) sets CDR1 to DFQATT and CDR2 to SNEGSKA. V is cut by 3 bases and J by 2 bases, and the space between the germline ends is 10 bases. Measured from the cysteine to the phenylalanine, the CDR3 is 14 residues long. The entry retains the CDR3 DNA only, 42 bases that are in frame from base 1. The library was obtained by multiplex PCR. Instrument on record: Illumina HiSeq 4000. iRepertoire HTBI primers and Arm-PCR amplification of CDR3 regions were used to construct TCR beta libraries. Before sequencing, the PCR products went through gel purification. As for the authors' bioinformatics: Gene usage analysis of CDR3 amino acid clonotypes used the 62 TRBV and some 15 TRBJ segments found across samples. COPE and FqMerger were used to merge filtered high-quality paired reads into contigs. BLAST was used to align contigs to the IMGT TRBV, TRBD and TRBJ reference genes, and CDR3 was defined following IMGT. Clonotypes above 0.1% frequency were classified as highly expanded clones. Shannon entropy served as the measure of repertoire diversity, while the Gini coefficient captured V-J evenness. A clonotype was considered public if more than one individual shared it. TCRdb trimmed public reads at Q25 via fastp, called clones via MiXCR and kept in-frame beta chains. All rows with the same CDR3 protein become a single entry with the most common DNA and genes. The V and J calls were not made by the authors but by TCRdb's processing. Present in this sample are 200,000 to 250,000 distinct CDR3 sequences, approximately 18% of which were seen just once. 10% to 15% of the sample belongs to the ten largest clones.

The data derive from a study of regulatory T cells in long-lasting Graves disease (dated by TCRdb to about 2021). About the full investigation: Newly diagnosed Graves' disease patients had taken antithyroid drugs for less than 3 months. A total of some 33 samples were covered by TCR sequencing, comprising roughly 13 persistent and about 20 newly diagnosed Graves' disease patients. This study used TCR sequencing and RNA sequencing of peripheral blood to compare persistent Graves' disease patients against newly diagnosed Graves' disease patients. The study took place in China and was registered as a clinical trial.

The sample's time point, from its label and the paper: newly diagnosed GD, antithyroid drugs for less than 3 months. For both TCR sequencing and RNA sequencing, RNA was extracted from PBMCs using TRIzol. The diagnosis of Graves' disease was made according to American Thyroid Association guidelines. Patients for the study were recruited at an endocrinology department in Xi'an, China. Each patient gave approximately 8.8 milliliters of peripheral blood, collected in an EDTA anticoagulant tube. Ficoll Paque Plus density gradient separation was used to isolate PBMCs, and no further T cell sorting was performed. An Agilent 2100 Bioanalyzer and agarose gel were used to check RNA quality, and a NanoDrop 2000 was used to measure RNA concentration. Results and caveats for the whole study, not just this receptor: Persistent disease showed preferential use of TRBV28, TRBJ1-2 and TRBJ2-5, whereas newly diagnosed disease favored TRBV20-1 and TRBJ2-1. The authors acknowledged the small sample size as a limitation that may reduce accuracy. Compared with newly diagnosed patients, patients with persistent Graves' disease had lower TCR Shannon entropy and fewer highly expanded clones, which suggests clonal expansion. The study examined only peripheral blood because the primary lesion, thyroid tissue, could not be accessed. Sequencing and analysis were restricted to the TCR beta chain. Patients with persistent disease shared more public clonotypes (under 3,000) than newly diagnosed patients did (966).

This same sample was also part of a study on T cells in Graves' hyperthyroidism and ophthalmopathy. The second study also describes: A patient counted as having stable Graves' hyperthyroidism if no progression to ophthalmopathy occurred over 18 months of follow-up. The hyperthyroidism patients were between 18 and 65 years old and newly diagnosed, with a disease duration of less than 2 months. Patients with uncontrolled infections, other autoimmune diseases, pregnancy or lactation were excluded. Clinical symptoms, serum thyroxine and TRAb, thyroid ultrasound, and orbital computed tomography formed the basis for the diagnoses. A first-round RT-PCR of the TCR CDR3 used the HTBI primer set with the Qiagen OneStep RT-PCR kit. Most expanded thyroid clonotypes (frequency above 0.001) were also found in blood, which suggests that blood repertoires may mirror thyroid immune responses. A model built on a 13 V-J signature distinguished ophthalmopathy from stable hyperthyroidism, reaching around 88% sensitivity and about 81% specificity in cross-validation and 80%/75% in testing. During validation, the model predicted progression to ophthalmopathy a median of roughly six months ahead of onset, with roughly 65% sensitivity and 72% to 80% specificity. A discovery cohort of roughly 100 patients, approximately 45 with Graves' ophthalmopathy and about 58 with stable Graves' hyperthyroidism, was used to find distinguishing TCR V-J signatures. Prospective prediction of ophthalmopathy was tested in an independent validation cohort consisting of fewer than 20 hyperthyroidism patients and about 17 patients who later progressed to ophthalmopathy. The 95 to 100 discovery patients were randomly divided into training and test sets at a 7:3 ratio. Thyroid tissue and blood T-cell repertoires from six Graves' hyperthyroidism patients were also compared in the study. After sampling, hyperthyroidism patients received methimazole starting at 30 mg daily, and ophthalmopathy patients received high-dose intravenous methylprednisolone. A second multiplex PCR round built the libraries, followed by size selection and purification. Sequencing of the libraries was done on an Illumina HiSeq2000 using paired-end 100 bp reads. Raw data were processed with SOAPnuke, discarding reads with adapters, uncalled bases, mean Phred below 15, or no exact constant-primer or identifier match. High-quality paired reads were merged using COPE v1.2.5, and each unique nucleotide sequence was defined as a clonotype. MiTCR v1.1 was used to align clonotypes to the IMGT TRBV, TRBD and TRBJ reference segments. The analysis included only V-J combinations with a frequency above 0.0001, which together covered approximately 99% of the repertoires. A TCS score was defined as the ratio of F50 (clonal expansion) to E x V (chaos), with BLOSUM62-based TCRdist applied between CDR3 peptides within each V-J. Welch's t-statistics and random forest reduced 450 to 600 V-J features to roughly 13, which were used in a naive Bayes classifier (R e1071). No statistical method was used to set the sample size in advance, and investigators knew the group allocation. TCR Vbeta CDR3 sequencing of 120 to 150 peripheral blood samples (under 45 ophthalmopathy, some 75 hyperthyroidism and about 17 progressor patients) is reported in the paper.

The TCR originated in a woman aged 25 to 39 with Graves disease. Donor details come from another sample of the same person, matched by shared clones. The chain links TRBV20-1 with TRBJ2-2, and TRBD2 may be the D gene, going by 6 matching bases. The input for sequencing was peripheral blood mononuclear cells (PBMCs), taken at new diagnosis, from a patient treated with antithyroid drugs. The nucleotide sequence is given as TGCAGTGCTAGGTGGGACTCTAACACCGGGGAGCTGTTTTTT. Translated, it reads CSARWDSNTGELFF.